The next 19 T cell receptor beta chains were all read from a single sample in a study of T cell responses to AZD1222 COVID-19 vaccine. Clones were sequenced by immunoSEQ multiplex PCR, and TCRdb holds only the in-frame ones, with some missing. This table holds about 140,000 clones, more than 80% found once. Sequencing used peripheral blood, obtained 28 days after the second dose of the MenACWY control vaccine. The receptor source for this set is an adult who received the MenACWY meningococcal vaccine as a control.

Written as DNA, the CDR3 is TGTGCCAGCAGGATGGGGACAGTGGAGGGCTACACCTTC. Translating gives CASRMGTVEGYTF. The V gene is TRBV28, the J gene TRBJ1-2; 7 nucleotides match TRBD1. Germline V CDR1 and CDR2: MDHEN, SYDVKM. The trim removed 6 bases at V and 8 bases at J, leaving 9 bases unmatched. CDR3 size: 13 residues.

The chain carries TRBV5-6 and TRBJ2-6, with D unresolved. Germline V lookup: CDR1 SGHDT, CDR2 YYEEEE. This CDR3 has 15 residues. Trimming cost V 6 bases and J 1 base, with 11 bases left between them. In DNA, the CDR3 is TGTGCCAGCAACCAGTACTCATCTGGGGCCAACGTCCTGACTTTC. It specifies CASNQYSSGANVLTF. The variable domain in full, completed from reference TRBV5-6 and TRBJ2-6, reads DAGVTQSPTHLIKTRGQQVTLRCSPKSGHDTVSWYQQALGQGPQFIFQYYEEEERQRGNFPDRFSGHQFPNYSSELNVNALLLGDSALYLCASNQYSSGANVLTFGAGSRLTVL.

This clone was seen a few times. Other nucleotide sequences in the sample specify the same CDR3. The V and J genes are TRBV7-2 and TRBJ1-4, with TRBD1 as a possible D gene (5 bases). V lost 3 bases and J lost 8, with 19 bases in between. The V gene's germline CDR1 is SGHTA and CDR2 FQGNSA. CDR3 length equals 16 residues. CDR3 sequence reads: CASSLGRGGGWEKLFF. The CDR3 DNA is TGTGCCAGCAGCTTGGGGCGGGGCGGGGGATGGGAAAAACTGTTTTTT. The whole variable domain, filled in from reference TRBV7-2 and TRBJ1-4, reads GAGVSQSPSNKVTEKGKDVELRCDPISGHTALYWYRQSLGQGLEFLIYFQGNSAPDKSGLPSDRFSAERTGGSVSTLTIQRTQQEDSAVYLCASSLGRGGGWEKLFFGSGTQLSVL.

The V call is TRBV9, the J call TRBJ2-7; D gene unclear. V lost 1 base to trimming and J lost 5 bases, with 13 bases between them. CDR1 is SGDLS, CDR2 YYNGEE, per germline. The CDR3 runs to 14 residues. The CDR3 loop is CASSVWGDGHEQYF. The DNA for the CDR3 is TGTGCCAGCAGCGTATGGGGTGACGGGCACGAGCAGTACTTC.

The CDR3 DNA follows: TGTGCCAGCAGCGGCCCGGGGCAGGGCCCTCTGGACACTGAAGCTTTCTTT. This translates into CASSGPGQGPLDTEAFF. J is TRBJ1-1 and V is TRBV21-1. TRBV21-1 is assigned pseudogene status. The CDR3 loop spans 17 amino acids.

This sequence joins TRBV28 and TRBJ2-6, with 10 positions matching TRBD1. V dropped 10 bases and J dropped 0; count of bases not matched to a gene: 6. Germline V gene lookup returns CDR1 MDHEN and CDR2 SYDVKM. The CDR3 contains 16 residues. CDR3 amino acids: CAIGTGAASGANVLTF. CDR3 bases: TGTGCCATTGGGACAGGGGCCGCCTCTGGGGCCAACGTCCTGACTTTC.

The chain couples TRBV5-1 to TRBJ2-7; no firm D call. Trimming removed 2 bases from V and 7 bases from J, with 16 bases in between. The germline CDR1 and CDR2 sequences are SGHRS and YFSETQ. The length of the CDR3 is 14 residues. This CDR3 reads CASSFKFGQLEQYF. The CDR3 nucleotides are TGCGCCAGCAGCTTTAAGTTCGGGCAGTTGGAGCAGTACTTC.

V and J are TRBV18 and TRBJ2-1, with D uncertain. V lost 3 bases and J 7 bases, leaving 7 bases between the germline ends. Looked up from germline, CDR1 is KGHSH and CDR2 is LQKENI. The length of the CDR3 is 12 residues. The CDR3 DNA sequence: TGTGCCAGCTCACCGAGAGAGAATGAGCAGTTCTTC. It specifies CASSPRENEQFF.

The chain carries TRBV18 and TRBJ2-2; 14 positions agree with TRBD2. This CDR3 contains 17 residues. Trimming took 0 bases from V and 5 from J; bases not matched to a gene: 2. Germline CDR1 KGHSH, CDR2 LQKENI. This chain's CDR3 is CASSPPGLAGGTGELFF. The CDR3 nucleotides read TGTGCCAGCTCACCACCAGGACTAGCGGGAGGTACCGGGGAGCTGTTTTTT.

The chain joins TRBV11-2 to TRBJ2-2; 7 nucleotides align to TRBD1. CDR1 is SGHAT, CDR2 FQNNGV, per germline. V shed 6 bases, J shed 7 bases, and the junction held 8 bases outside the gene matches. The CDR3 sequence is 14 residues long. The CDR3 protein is CASRTGLASGELFF. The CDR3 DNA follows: TGTGCCAGCAGGACAGGGCTGGCGAGCGGGGAGCTGTTTTTT. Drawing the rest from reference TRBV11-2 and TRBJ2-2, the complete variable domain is EAGVAQSPRYKIIEKRQSVAFWCNPISGHATLYWYQQILGQGPKLLIQFQNNGVVDDSQLPKDRFSAERLKGVDSTLKIQPAKLEDSAVYLCASRTGLASGELFFGEGSRLTVL.

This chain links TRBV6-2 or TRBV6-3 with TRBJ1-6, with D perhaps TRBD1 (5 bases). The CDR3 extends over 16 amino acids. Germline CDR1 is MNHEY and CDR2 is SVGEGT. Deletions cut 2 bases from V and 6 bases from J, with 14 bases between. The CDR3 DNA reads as TGTGCCAGCAGTTACGGTGCAGCAGGGCGTAATTCACCCCTCCACTTT. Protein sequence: CASSYGAAGRNSPLHF.

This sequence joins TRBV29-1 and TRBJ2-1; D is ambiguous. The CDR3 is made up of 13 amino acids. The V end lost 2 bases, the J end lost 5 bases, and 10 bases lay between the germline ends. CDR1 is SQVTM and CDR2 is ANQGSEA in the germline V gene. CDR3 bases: TGCAGCGTTGAATTAACCCGGAACAATGAGCAGTTCTTC. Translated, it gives CSVELTRNNEQFF.

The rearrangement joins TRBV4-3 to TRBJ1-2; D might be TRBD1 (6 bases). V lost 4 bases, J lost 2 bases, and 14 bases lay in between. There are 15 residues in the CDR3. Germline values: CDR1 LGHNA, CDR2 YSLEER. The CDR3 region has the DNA TGCGCCAGCAGCCTCGCCCTCACAGGGAACTATGGCTACACCTTC. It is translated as CASSLALTGNYGYTF.

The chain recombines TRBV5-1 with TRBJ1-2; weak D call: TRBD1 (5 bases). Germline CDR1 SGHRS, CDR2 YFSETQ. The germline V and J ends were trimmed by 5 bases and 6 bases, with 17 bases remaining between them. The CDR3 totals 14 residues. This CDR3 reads CASSWQGERNGYTF. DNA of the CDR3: TGCGCCAGCAGTTGGCAGGGAGAGAGGAATGGCTACACCTTC.

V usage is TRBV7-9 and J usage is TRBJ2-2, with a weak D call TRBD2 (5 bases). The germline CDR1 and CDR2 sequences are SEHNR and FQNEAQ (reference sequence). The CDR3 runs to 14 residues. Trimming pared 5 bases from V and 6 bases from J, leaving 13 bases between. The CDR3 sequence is CASSPGLTAGELFF. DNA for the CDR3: TGTGCCAGCAGCCCAGGACTTACCGCCGGGGAGCTGTTTTTT.

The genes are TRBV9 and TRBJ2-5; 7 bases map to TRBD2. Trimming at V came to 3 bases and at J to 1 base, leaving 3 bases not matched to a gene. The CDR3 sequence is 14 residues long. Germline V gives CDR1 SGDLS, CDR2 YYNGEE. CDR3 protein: CASSGGRAQETQYF. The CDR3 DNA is TGTGCCAGCAGCGGGGGGAGGGCCCAAGAGACCCAGTACTTC.

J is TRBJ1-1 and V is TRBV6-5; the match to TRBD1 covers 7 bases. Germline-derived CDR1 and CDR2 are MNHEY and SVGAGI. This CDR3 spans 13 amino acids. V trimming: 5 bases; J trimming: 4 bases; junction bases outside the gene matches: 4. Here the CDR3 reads CASSNDRVTEAFF. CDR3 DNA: TGTGCCAGCAGTAACGACAGGGTCACTGAAGCTTTCTTT.

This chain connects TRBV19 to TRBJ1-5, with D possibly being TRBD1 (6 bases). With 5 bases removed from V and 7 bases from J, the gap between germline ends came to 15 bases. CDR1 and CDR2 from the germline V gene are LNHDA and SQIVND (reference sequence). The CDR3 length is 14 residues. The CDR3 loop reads CASSADSLGQPQHF. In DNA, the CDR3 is TGTGCCAGTAGTGCGGACAGCCTCGGCCAGCCCCAGCATTTT.

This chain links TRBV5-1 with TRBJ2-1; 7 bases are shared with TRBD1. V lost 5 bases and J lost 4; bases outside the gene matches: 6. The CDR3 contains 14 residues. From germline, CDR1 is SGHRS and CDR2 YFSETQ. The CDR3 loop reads CASSLGQAYNEQFF. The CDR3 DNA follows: TGCGCCAGCAGTCTTGGACAGGCGTACAATGAGCAGTTCTTC.